At least ten counts were recorded for the clone carrying this TCR beta chain. Its specificity is unknown. V lost 5 bases, J lost 7 bases, and 12 bases lay in between. The CDR3 has 13 residues. The V gene's germline CDR1 is SGHAT and CDR2 FQNNGV. This record belongs to a study of T cells in Graves' hyperthyroidism and ophthalmopathy. About the research overall: Peripheral blood was secured at the point of initial diagnosis, before any treatment.

Study-wide findings and caveats: Before onset, by a median of around six months, the model predicted ophthalmopathy.

Using RNA transcripts as the source, TCR beta CDR3 regions were amplified. The HTBI primer set was used in a first-round RT-PCR of the TCR CDR3. TCRdb re-analysed the multiplex PCR reads in MiXCR, keeping a single row per CDR3 protein. The table has about 350,000 distinct CDR3 sequences, around a sixth seen once. Material: blood. This TCR derives from a woman aged 40 to 50 with Graves' ophthalmopathy. The gene calls are TRBV11-2 and TRBJ2-4, with D unresolved. The CDR3 sequence: CASSPSAVNIQYF. The CDR3 nucleotides are TGTGCCAGCAGCCCGTCGGCAGTCAACATTCAGTACTTC.